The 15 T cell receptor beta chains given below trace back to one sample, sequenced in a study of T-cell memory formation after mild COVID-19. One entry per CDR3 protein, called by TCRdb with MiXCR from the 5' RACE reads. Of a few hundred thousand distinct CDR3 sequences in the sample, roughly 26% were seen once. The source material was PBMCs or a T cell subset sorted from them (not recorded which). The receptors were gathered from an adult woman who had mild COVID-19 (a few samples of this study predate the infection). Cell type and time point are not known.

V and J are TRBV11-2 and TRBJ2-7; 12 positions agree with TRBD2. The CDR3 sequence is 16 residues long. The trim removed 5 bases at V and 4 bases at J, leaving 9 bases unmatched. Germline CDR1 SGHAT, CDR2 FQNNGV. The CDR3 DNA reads TGTGCCAGCAGCACGAGCGGACTAGCGGGAAAGTACGAGCAGTACTTC. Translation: CASSTSGLAGKYEQYF.

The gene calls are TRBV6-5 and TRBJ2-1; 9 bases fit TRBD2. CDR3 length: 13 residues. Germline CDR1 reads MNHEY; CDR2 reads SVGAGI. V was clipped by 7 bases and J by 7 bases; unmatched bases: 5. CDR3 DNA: TGTGCCAGCACCGCGCGGGGGGGGAATGAGCAGTTCTTC. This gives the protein CASTARGGNEQFF.

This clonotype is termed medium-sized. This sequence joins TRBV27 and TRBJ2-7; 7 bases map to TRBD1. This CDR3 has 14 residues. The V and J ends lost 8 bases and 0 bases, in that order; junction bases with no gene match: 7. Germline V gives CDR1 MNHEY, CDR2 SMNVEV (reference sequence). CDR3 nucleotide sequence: TGTGCCAGCGCAGGACAGGCCTCCTCCTACGAGCAGTACTTC. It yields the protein CASAGQASSYEQYF.

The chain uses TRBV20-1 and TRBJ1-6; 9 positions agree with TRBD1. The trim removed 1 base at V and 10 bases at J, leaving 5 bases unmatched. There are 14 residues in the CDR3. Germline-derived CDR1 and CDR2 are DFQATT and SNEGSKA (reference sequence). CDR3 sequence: CSARGGTGRSPLHF. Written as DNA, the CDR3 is TGCAGTGCTAGAGGGGGGACAGGGCGGTCACCCCTCCACTTT.

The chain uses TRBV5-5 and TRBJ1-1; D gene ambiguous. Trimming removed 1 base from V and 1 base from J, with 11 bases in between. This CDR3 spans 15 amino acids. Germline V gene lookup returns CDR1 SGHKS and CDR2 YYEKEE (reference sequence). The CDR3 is CASSLMDGANTEAFF. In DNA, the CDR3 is TGTGCCAGCAGCTTGATGGACGGTGCGAACACTGAAGCTTTCTTT.

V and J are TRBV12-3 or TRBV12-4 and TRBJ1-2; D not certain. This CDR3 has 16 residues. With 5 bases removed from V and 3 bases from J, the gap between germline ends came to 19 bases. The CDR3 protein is CASSPLLADTHYGYTF. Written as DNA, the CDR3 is TGTGCCAGCAGTCCTCTTCTCGCCGACACCCACTATGGCTACACCTTC.

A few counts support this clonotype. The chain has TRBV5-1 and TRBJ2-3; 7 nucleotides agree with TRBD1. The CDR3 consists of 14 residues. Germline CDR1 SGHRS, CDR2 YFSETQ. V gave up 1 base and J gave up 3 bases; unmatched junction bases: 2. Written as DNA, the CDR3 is TGCGCCAGCAGCTTGCACAGGGGTACAGATACGCAGTATTTT. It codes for CASSLHRGTDTQYF.

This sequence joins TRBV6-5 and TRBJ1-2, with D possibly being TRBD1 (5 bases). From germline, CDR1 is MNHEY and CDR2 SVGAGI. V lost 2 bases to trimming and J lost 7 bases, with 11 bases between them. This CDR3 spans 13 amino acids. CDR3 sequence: CASSYPGRGGYTF. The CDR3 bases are TGTGCCAGCAGTTACCCGGGACGAGGTGGCTACACCTTC.

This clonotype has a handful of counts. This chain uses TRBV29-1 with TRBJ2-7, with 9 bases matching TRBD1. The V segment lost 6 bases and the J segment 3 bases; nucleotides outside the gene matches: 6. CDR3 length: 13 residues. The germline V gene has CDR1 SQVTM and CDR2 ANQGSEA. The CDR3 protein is CSVGTGGVYEQYF. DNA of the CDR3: TGCAGCGTCGGAACAGGGGGCGTCTACGAGCAGTACTTC.

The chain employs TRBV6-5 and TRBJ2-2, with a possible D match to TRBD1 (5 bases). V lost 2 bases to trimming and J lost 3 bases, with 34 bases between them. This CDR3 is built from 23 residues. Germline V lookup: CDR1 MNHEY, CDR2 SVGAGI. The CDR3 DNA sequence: TGTGCCAGCAGTTACGAGTACCCGACCCGCTCACGACAAGAACAGGATGACACCGGGGAGCTGTTTTTT. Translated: CASSYEYPTRSRQEQDDTGELFF.

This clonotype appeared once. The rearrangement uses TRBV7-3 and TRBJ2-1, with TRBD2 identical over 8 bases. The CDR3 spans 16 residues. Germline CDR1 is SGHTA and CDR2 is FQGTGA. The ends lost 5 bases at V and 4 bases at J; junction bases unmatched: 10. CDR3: CASSPSVTSVYNEQFF. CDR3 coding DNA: TGTGCCAGCAGCCCGTCTGTGACTAGCGTGTACAATGAGCAGTTCTTC.

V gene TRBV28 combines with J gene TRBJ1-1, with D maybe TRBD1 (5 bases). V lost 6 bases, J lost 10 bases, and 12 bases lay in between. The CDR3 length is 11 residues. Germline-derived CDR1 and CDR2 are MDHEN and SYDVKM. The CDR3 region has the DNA TGTGCCAGCAGACTTGGGACGGTAGCTTTCTTT. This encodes CASRLGTVAFF.

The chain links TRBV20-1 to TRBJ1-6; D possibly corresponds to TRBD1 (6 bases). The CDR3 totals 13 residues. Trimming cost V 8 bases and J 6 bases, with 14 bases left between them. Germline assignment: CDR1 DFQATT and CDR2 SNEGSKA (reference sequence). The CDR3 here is CSLTQGLNSPLHF. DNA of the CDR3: TGCAGTCTGACTCAGGGGCTTAATTCACCCCTCCACTTT.

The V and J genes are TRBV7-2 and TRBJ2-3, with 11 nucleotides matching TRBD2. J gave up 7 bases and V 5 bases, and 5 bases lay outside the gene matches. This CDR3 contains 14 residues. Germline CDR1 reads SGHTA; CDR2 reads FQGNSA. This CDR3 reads CASSPTSGRNTQYF. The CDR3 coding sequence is TGTGCCAGCAGCCCCACTAGCGGGAGAAATACGCAGTATTTT.

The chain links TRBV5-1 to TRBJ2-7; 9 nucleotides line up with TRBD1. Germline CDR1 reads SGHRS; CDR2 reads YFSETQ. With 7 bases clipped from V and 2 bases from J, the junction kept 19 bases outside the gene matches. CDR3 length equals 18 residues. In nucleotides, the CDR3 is TGCGCCAGCCGCCCCGCGTACAGGGGGCCTACGGATCCCTACGAGCAGTACTTC. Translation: CASRPAYRGPTDPYEQYF.